Below, 31 T cell receptor beta chains from the same sample are listed, as sequenced in a study of cytomegalovirus exposure and HLA in healthy donors. The study ran its PCR with 60 Vbeta and 13 Jbeta primers. Using immunoSEQ multiplex PCR, the repertoire was profiled, and TCRdb retains in-frame clones only, with some absent. In total, the table holds approximately 58,000 clones. Specimen: PBMCs. The receptors were sampled from a man aged 25-45 years in good health and CMV-seropositive.

The chain couples TRBV9 to TRBJ2-6, with D maybe TRBD1 (5 bases). Trimming cost V 0 bases and J 0 bases, with 10 bases left between them. The length of the CDR3 is 17 residues. The germline V gene has CDR1 SGDLS and CDR2 YYNGEE. The CDR3 sequence is CASSVGSGLSGANVLTF. The CDR3, as DNA: TGTGCCAGCAGCGTAGGATCAGGGCTCTCTGGGGCCAACGTCCTGACTTTC. The full variable domain, in which reference TRBV9 and TRBJ2-6 provide the parts outside the CDR3, is DSGVTQTPKHLITATGQRVTLRCSPRSGDLSVYWYQQSLDQGLQFLIQYYNGEERAKGNILERFSAQQFPDLHSELNLSSLELGDSALYFCASSVGSGLSGANVLTFGAGSRLTVL.

The CDR3 loop reads CASSLTTGENGYTF. CDR3 coding DNA: TGCGCCAGCAGCTTAACTACAGGGGAAAACGGCTACACCTTC. The V and J genes are TRBV5-1 and TRBJ1-2; 7 positions match TRBD1. The CDR3 runs 14 residues. The germline V gene encodes CDR1 SGHRS and CDR2 YFSETQ. V lost 2 bases to trimming and J lost 8 bases; unmatched junction nucleotides: 9.

The chain combines TRBV5-1 with TRBJ2-1; D may be TRBD1 (6 bases). V lost 0 bases and J 8 bases, leaving 12 bases between the germline ends. CDR3 size: 14 residues. Germline CDR1 reads SGHRS; CDR2 reads YFSETQ. DNA for the CDR3: TGCGCCAGCAGCTTGGCCGGGACAACCCATGAGCAGTTCTTC. This translates into CASSLAGTTHEQFF.

V usage is TRBV11-3 and J usage is TRBJ2-1; TRBD2 agrees at 7 bases. The germline V gene has CDR1 SGHNT and CDR2 YENEEA. The V and J ends lost 1 base and 5 bases, in that order; junction bases with no gene match: 8. The CDR3 is 16 residues long. The DNA for the CDR3 is TGTGCCAGCAGCTTAGGGGGCGGGGGAGCCGACAATGAGCAGTTCTTC. It is translated as CASSLGGGGADNEQFF.

This chain uses TRBV7-2 with TRBJ2-5; D gene unclear. The CDR3 has 12 amino acids. Germline CDR1 and CDR2: SGHTA and FQGNSA. The ends were cut back, 5 bases at V and 4 bases at J, with 8 bases in the middle. CDR3 amino acids: CASSEHRETQYF. The CDR3 DNA reads as TGTGCCAGCAGCGAACACCGAGAGACCCAGTACTTC. Looking up the rest from reference TRBV7-2 and TRBJ2-5 gives the full variable domain: GAGVSQSPSNKVTEKGKDVELRCDPISGHTALYWYRQSLGQGLEFLIYFQGNSAPDKSGLPSDRFSAERTGGSVSTLTIQRTQQEDSAVYLCASSEHRETQYFGPGTRLLVL.

The DNA for the CDR3 is TGCGCCAGCAGCTTGGAAGCGGGGCTACGCACAGATACGCAGTATTTT. Translating gives CASSLEAGLRTDTQYF. This chain joins TRBV5-1 and TRBJ2-3, with TRBD2 identical over 7 bases. V lost 0 bases to trimming and J lost 1 base; unmatched junction nucleotides: 5. In germline, CDR1 is SGHRS, CDR2 YFSETQ. The CDR3 is 16 amino acids.

V is TRBV5-1 and J is TRBJ2-5; TRBD1 is a possible D gene (6 bases). This CDR3 is built from 14 residues. V shed 0 bases and J shed 3 bases, with 9 bases lying between them. Per germline, CDR1 SGHRS and CDR2 YFSETQ. CDR3 loop: CASSLGTAKETQYF. In DNA form, the CDR3 reads TGCGCCAGCAGCTTGGGGACAGCTAAAGAGACCCAGTACTTC. Complete variable domain (other parts from reference TRBV5-1 and TRBJ2-5): KAGVTQTPRYLIKTRGQQVTLSCSPISGHRSVSWYQQTPGQGLQFLFEYFSETQRNKGNFPGRFSGRQFSNSRSEMNVSTLELGDSALYLCASSLGTAKETQYFGPGTRLLVL.

This rearrangement joins TRBV14 to TRBJ2-1; TRBD2 might be the D (5 bases). CDR1 SGHDN and CDR2 FVKESK come from the germline V gene. Trimming pared 8 bases from V and 3 bases from J, leaving 11 bases between. This CDR3 spans 13 amino acids. The CDR3 here is CASGNGVYNEQFF. The CDR3 DNA reads TGTGCCAGCGGTAACGGGGTCTACAATGAGCAGTTCTTC.

The genes are TRBV7-6 and TRBJ2-1, with a tentative D call TRBD1 (6 bases). V was shortened by 3 bases and J by 7 bases, with 13 bases between the two germline ends. Per germline, CDR1 SGHVS and CDR2 FNYEAQ. CDR3 length: 14 residues. This CDR3 is CASSLRQVMNEQFF. For the CDR3, the DNA is TGTGCCAGCAGCTTGAGACAGGTTATGAATGAGCAGTTCTTC. The full variable domain, in which reference TRBV7-6 and TRBJ2-1 provide the parts outside the CDR3, is GAGVSQSPRYKVTKRGQDVALRCDPISGHVSLYWYRQALGQGPEFLTYFNYEAQQDKSGLPNDRFSAERPEGSISTLTIQRTEQRDSAMYRCASSLRQVMNEQFFGPGTRLTVL.

The chain links TRBV2 to TRBJ2-6; TRBD1 aligns across 8 bases. CDR3 length: 16 amino acids. The J segment lost 0 bases and the V segment lost 7 bases, leaving 5 bases of the junction unmatched. Germline values: CDR1 SNHLY, CDR2 FYNNEI. CDR3 sequence reads: CASTLTGVSGANVLTF. In DNA, the CDR3 is TGTGCCAGCACCCTGACAGGGGTCTCTGGGGCCAACGTCCTGACTTTC.

V is TRBV6-5 and J is TRBJ1-5, with TRBD1 identical over 8 bases. The J segment lost 0 bases and the V segment lost 5 bases, leaving 3 bases of the junction unmatched. CDR1 is MNHEY, CDR2 SVGAGI, per germline. The CDR3 runs to 15 residues. CDR3 residues: CASSQTGDSNQPQHF. DNA of the CDR3: TGTGCCAGCAGTCAGACAGGGGATAGCAATCAGCCCCAGCATTTT.

J is TRBJ1-1 and V is TRBV12-5, with 8 positions matching TRBD1. J lost 7 bases, V lost 0 bases, and 7 bases had no gene match. The CDR3 loop spans 15 amino acids. The V gene's germline CDR1 is LGHNT and CDR2 FRNRAP. CDR3: CASGLVSTGGHEAFF. As DNA, the CDR3 is TGTGCTAGTGGTTTGGTATCCACAGGGGGTCATGAAGCTTTCTTT.

CDR3 protein: CASSKGTVQETQYF. The CDR3 DNA reads TGTGCCAGCAGTAAGGGGACAGTTCAAGAGACCCAGTACTTC. The chain carries TRBV25-1 and TRBJ2-5, with 7 bases aligning to TRBD1. This CDR3 is built from 14 residues. Germline trimming cut 5 bases from V and 2 bases from J; bases unmatched to any gene: 5. Per germline, CDR1 MGHDK and CDR2 SYGVNS.

The chain employs TRBV27 and TRBJ1-1, with D possibly being TRBD1 (5 bases). Germline CDR1 reads MNHEY; CDR2 reads SMNVEV (reference sequence). CDR3 length: 15 amino acids. Trimming removed 5 bases from V and 1 base from J, with 14 bases in between. CDR3 region: CASSPSPTGNTEAFF. The CDR3 DNA reads as TGTGCCAGCAGTCCCTCCCCCACAGGGAACACTGAAGCTTTCTTT.

V gene TRBV19 combines with J gene TRBJ1-2; 8 bases match TRBD1. J gave up 5 bases and V 10 bases, and 3 bases lay outside the gene matches. The germline V gene encodes CDR1 LNHDA and CDR2 SQIVND (reference sequence). The CDR3 loop spans 11 amino acids. As DNA, the CDR3 is TGTGCCACCCGGACAGGGTATGGCTACACCTTC. As protein: CATRTGYGYTF.

The rearrangement links TRBV2 to TRBJ2-7; D may be TRBD2 (6 bases). This CDR3 region has 16 residues. Germline-derived CDR1 and CDR2 are SNHLY and FYNNEI. Trimming removed 7 bases at V and 2 bases at J, with 21 bases between. CDR3 sequence reads: CASNPGGGMITYEQYF. CDR3 in DNA: TGTGCCAGCAATCCAGGTGGCGGGATGATAACCTACGAGCAGTACTTC.

CDR3 loop: CASSVGTGNTEAFF. CDR3 sequence (DNA): TGTGCCAGCAGCGTAGGGACAGGGAACACTGAAGCTTTCTTT. The gene calls are TRBV9 and TRBJ1-1; 7 bases fit TRBD1. Unmatched junction bases numbered 0, after V lost 0 bases and J lost 1 base. The CDR3 runs to 14 residues. CDR1 is SGDLS, CDR2 YYNGEE, per germline.

The chain joins TRBV30 to TRBJ2-1; D is perhaps TRBD1 (5 bases). The CDR3 covers 14 residues. Per germline, CDR1 GTSNPN and CDR2 SVGIG (reference sequence). V was clipped by 2 bases and J by 7 bases, with 15 bases between them. In DNA, the CDR3 is TGTGCCTGGAGTAGTGGGGCCAGACCAAATGAGCAGTTCTTC. Translating gives CAWSSGARPNEQFF.

To note about this clone: At one end the junction does not follow the germline gene, possibly because of a read error. V and J are TRBV7-7 and TRBJ2-3, with D perhaps matching TRBD2 (5 bases). The length of the CDR3 is 13 residues. The germline gives CDR1 SSHAT, CDR2 FNYEAQ (reference sequence). In DNA, the CDR3 is TGTGCTAGCAGCTCCCCCGGGGCAGATACGCAGTATTTT. The encoded protein is CASSSPGADTQYF.

This chain connects TRBV30 to TRBJ1-6; D is ambiguous. Germline CDR1 and CDR2: GTSNPN and SVGIG (reference sequence). The V end was cut by 3 bases, the J end by 7 bases, with 25 bases between. The length of the CDR3 is 18 residues. The CDR3 DNA reads TGTGCCTGGAGCCCCGGAGTAAGTGCAATGGCGTTAAATTCACCCCTCCACTTT. Translating it yields CAWSPGVSAMALNSPLHF.

This sequence joins TRBV6-5 and TRBJ2-1; the match to TRBD2 covers 11 bases. This CDR3 is 15 amino acids long. Germline lookup yields CDR1 MNHEY and CDR2 SVGAGI. V shed 4 bases and J 6 bases; nucleotides not matched to a gene: 5. The CDR3 sequence is CASSFSGRAPNEQFF. The CDR3 region has the DNA TGTGCCAGCAGTTTTAGCGGGAGGGCCCCCAATGAGCAGTTCTTC.

The chain is built from TRBV27 and TRBJ2-1; TRBD1 might be the D (6 bases). The germline V gene has CDR1 MNHEY and CDR2 SMNVEV (reference sequence). The CDR3 length is 14 residues. V lost 7 bases, J lost 5 bases, and 15 bases lay in between. This CDR3 reads CASTRGQGDNEQFF. The CDR3 DNA follows: TGTGCCAGCACCCGGGGACAAGGCGACAATGAGCAGTTCTTC.

The V gene is TRBV10-3, the J gene TRBJ2-3; possibly TRBD1 for D (5 bases). CDR1 is ENHRY and CDR2 is SYGVKD in the germline V gene. V was cut by 3 bases and J by 0 bases, with 19 bases left in between. This CDR3 is 18 amino acids long. Here the CDR3 reads CAISEQPGIQTSTDTQYF. CDR3 bases: TGTGCCATCAGTGAACAACCAGGGATACAGACTAGCACAGATACGCAGTATTTT.

The chain uses TRBV6-1 and TRBJ2-1, with TRBD2 matching over 9 bases. This CDR3 spans 17 amino acids. The germline V gene has CDR1 MNHNS and CDR2 SASEGT. V lost 4 bases, J lost 14 bases, and 21 bases stayed unmatched. CDR3 DNA sequence: TGTGCCAGCAGTGGGGTCCGTGGGATCGCTAGCGGGAATGTAAAGTTCTTC. Its protein is CASSGVRGIASGNVKFF.

This chain connects TRBV4-1 to TRBJ2-7; D perhaps matches TRBD1 (5 bases). The CDR3 covers 13 residues. Trimming pared 5 bases from V and 2 bases from J, leaving 10 bases between. Germline values: CDR1 MGHRA, CDR2 YSYEKL. The CDR3 DNA reads as TGCGCCAGCAGCTTCAGGGATACCTACGAGCAGTACTTC. This sequence encodes CASSFRDTYEQYF.

The V and J genes are TRBV7-6 and TRBJ1-1; D may be TRBD1 (5 bases). V was clipped by 1 base and J by 2 bases, with 8 bases between them. The CDR3 has 14 amino acids. Germline values: CDR1 SGHVS, CDR2 FNYEAQ. CDR3 nucleotides: TGTGCCAGCAGCTTAGGACAGCCAAACACTGAAGCTTTCTTT. Protein: CASSLGQPNTEAFF.

The rearrangement uses TRBV4-2 and TRBJ2-7; TRBD2 agrees at 9 bases. The CDR3 contains 16 residues. V gave up 0 bases and J gave up 2 bases; unmatched junction bases: 5. Germline CDR1 and CDR2: LGHNA and YNFKEQ. Written as DNA, the CDR3 is TGTGCCAGCAGCCAAGATAGCGGGAGTCCCACCTACGAGCAGTACTTC. Translation gives CASSQDSGSPTYEQYF.

V gene TRBV10-3 combines with J gene TRBJ2-6; TRBD1 might be the D (6 bases). Germline CDR1 ENHRY, CDR2 SYGVKD. Between the trimmed V and J ends, which lost 0 bases and 9 bases, there was a span of 9 bases. The CDR3 totals 14 residues. The CDR3 loop is CAISESGGVNVLTF. Written as DNA, the CDR3 is TGTGCCATCAGTGAGTCAGGGGGAGTCAACGTCCTGACTTTC.

V and J are TRBV9 and TRBJ2-2; weak D call: TRBD2 (7 bases). The CDR3 has 15 residues. Trimming stripped 4 bases from V and 4 bases from J, with 14 bases between. CDR1 and CDR2 (germline): SGDLS, YYNGEE. The CDR3 reads CASSPWAGATGELFF. The CDR3 DNA sequence: TGTGCCAGCAGCCCATGGGCGGGGGCCACCGGGGAGCTGTTTTTT.

This chain connects TRBV7-9 to TRBJ2-7; weak D call: TRBD2 (5 bases). From germline, CDR1 is SEHNR and CDR2 FQNEAQ (reference sequence). With 5 bases removed from V and 5 bases from J, the gap between germline ends came to 13 bases. The CDR3 runs to 13 residues. In nucleotides, the CDR3 is TGTGCCAGCAGCCCCCCCGGGAACCACGAGCAGTACTTC. It translates to CASSPPGNHEQYF.

The V gene is TRBV4-1, the J gene TRBJ2-7; the match to TRBD2 covers 14 bases. The CDR3 is 18 amino acids. CDR1 is MGHRA, CDR2 YSYEKL, per germline. Trimming removed 1 base from V and 5 bases from J; junction bases left unmatched: 10. CDR3 nucleotide sequence: TGCGCCAGCAGCCAAGGTTTCCCCAGACTAGCGGGAGGGAACGAGCAGTACTTC. This translates into CASSQGFPRLAGGNEQYF.